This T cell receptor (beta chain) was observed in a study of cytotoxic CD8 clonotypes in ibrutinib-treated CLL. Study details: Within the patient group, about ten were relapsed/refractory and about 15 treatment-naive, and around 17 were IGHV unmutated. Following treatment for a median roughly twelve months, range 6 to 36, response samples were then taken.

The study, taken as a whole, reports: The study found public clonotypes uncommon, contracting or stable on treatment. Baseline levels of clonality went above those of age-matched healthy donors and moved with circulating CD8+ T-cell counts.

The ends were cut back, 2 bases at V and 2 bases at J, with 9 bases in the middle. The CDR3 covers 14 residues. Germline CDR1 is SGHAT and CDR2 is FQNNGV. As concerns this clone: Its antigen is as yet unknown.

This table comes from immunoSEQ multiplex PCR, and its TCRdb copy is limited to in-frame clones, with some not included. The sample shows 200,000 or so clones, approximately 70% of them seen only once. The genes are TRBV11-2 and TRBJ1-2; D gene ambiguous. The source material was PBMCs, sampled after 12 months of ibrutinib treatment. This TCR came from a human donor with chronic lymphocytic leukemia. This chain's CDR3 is CASSLRSGNYGYTF. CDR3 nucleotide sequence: TGTGCCAGCAGCTTACGGTCAGGAAACTATGGCTACACCTTC. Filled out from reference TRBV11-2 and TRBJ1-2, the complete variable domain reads EAGVAQSPRYKIIEKRQSVAFWCNPISGHATLYWYQQILGQGPKLLIQFQNNGVVDDSQLPKDRFSAERLKGVDSTLKIQPAKLEDSAVYLCASSLRSGNYGYTFGSGTRLTVV.